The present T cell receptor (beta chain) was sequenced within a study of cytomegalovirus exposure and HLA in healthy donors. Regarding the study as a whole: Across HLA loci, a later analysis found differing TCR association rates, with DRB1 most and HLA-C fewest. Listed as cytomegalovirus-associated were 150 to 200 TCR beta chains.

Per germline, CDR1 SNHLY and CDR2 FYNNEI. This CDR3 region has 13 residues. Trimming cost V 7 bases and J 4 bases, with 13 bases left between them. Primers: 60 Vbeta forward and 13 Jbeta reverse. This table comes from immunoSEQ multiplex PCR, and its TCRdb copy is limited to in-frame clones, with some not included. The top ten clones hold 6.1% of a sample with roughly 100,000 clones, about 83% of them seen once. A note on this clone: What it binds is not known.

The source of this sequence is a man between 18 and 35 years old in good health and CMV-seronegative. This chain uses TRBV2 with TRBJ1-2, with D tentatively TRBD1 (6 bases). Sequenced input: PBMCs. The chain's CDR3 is CASTQDRFYGYTF. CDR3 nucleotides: TGTGCCAGCACTCAAGACAGGTTCTATGGCTACACCTTC.